The 24 T cell receptor beta chains reported below all come from one sample, sequenced in a study of beta chain features in type 1 diabetes. The sequenced template was cDNA made from the entire isolated RNA. Method: immunoSEQ multiplex PCR; TCRdb's copy keeps in-frame clones and lacks some. The data hold about 360,000 clones, with over 9.5% observed a single time. The sample comprised naive CD4+ T cells from blood. The receptors originated from a man younger than 35 in good health.

This clone was observed a few times. The chain has TRBV30 and TRBJ2-7; TRBD2 matches at 8 bases. From germline, CDR1 is GTSNPN and CDR2 SVGIG (reference sequence). The CDR3 has 15 residues. V lost 0 bases and J lost 1; bases outside the gene matches: 5. The CDR3 DNA reads TGTGCCTGGAGTGTTTCTCTAGCGGGTTCCTACGAGCAGTACTTC. This translates into CAWSVSLAGSYEQYF.

V gene TRBV5-4 combines with J gene TRBJ2-2, with TRBD1 identical over 10 bases. Germline-derived CDR1 and CDR2 are SGHNT and YYREEE (reference sequence). The CDR3 spans 15 residues. The V gene end was trimmed by 4 bases and the J gene end by 9 bases; junction bases not matched to a gene: 9. In DNA form, the CDR3 reads TGTGCCAGCAGCCCAGGAGGGACAGGGGCCCGGGAGCTGTTTTTT. Encoded protein: CASSPGGTGARELFF.

This clone was counted between two and nine times. The chain uses TRBV18 and TRBJ1-2; unclear D gene. Trimming cost V 4 bases and J 5 bases, with 11 bases left between them. Germline V gene sequence: CDR1 KGHSH, CDR2 LQKENI. This CDR3 contains 13 residues. The CDR3 DNA reads as TGTGCCAGCTCACTTGACACGGCGTATGGCTACACCTTC. Protein product: CASSLDTAYGYTF.

The J gene is TRBJ1-1, the V gene TRBV28, with 7 bases identical to TRBD1. CDR1 MDHEN and CDR2 SYDVKM come from the germline V gene. This CDR3 region has 13 residues. Trimming cost V 1 base and J 6 bases; bases outside gene matches: 2. The CDR3 sequence is CASSLLGTAEAFF. As DNA, the CDR3 is TGTGCCAGCAGTTTATTAGGGACAGCTGAAGCTTTCTTT.

This clone showed up just a few times. The J gene is TRBJ2-2, the V gene TRBV9; D call uncertain. The CDR3 spans 13 residues. V lost 3 bases and J lost 4, with 7 bases in between. Germline V gene lookup returns CDR1 SGDLS and CDR2 YYNGEE. In DNA, the CDR3 is TGTGCCAGCAGCGCTCGGTTCACCGGGGAGCTGTTTTTT. The encoded protein is CASSARFTGELFF.

J is TRBJ2-7 and V is TRBV7-3; perhaps TRBD2 as D (5 bases). There are 13 residues in the CDR3. V was shortened by 3 bases and J by 5 bases, with 11 bases between the two germline ends. CDR1 is SGHTA and CDR2 is FQGTGA in the germline V gene. The chain's CDR3 is CASSLWASHEQYF. The CDR3 DNA reads as TGTGCCAGCAGCTTGTGGGCTAGCCACGAGCAGTACTTC.

This clone was detected a few times. J is TRBJ2-3 and V is TRBV28; D is unresolved. V was clipped by 6 bases and J by 2 bases, with 9 bases between them. This CDR3 is 13 amino acids long. Germline CDR1 and CDR2: MDHEN and SYDVKM. CDR3 amino acids: CASRLTSTDTQYF. The CDR3 nucleotides are TGTGCCAGCAGGCTCACATCCACAGATACGCAGTATTTT.

This sequence joins TRBV29-1 and TRBJ2-7; D might be TRBD1 (6 bases). This CDR3 region has 14 residues. From germline, CDR1 is SQVTM and CDR2 ANQGSEA. V was cut by 4 bases and J by 3 bases, with 16 bases left in between. The chain's CDR3 is CSVAGVTTYYEQYF. The CDR3 bases are TGCAGCGTTGCAGGGGTTACCACGTACTACGAGCAGTACTTC.

For the CDR3, the DNA is TGTGCCAGCAGGGAAGGACAGGGGAAGTATGGCTACACCTTC. Translating it yields CASREGQGKYGYTF. The V and J genes are TRBV6-4 and TRBJ1-2; 9 bases match TRBD1. Germline lookup yields CDR1 MRHNA and CDR2 SNTAGT. CDR3 size: 14 residues. With 6 bases clipped from V and 5 bases from J, the junction kept 7 bases outside the gene matches.

This sequence joins TRBV7-9 and TRBJ1-5; D may be TRBD1 (6 bases). Trimming took 4 bases from V and 6 from J, leaving 10 bases between them. Germline loops: CDR1 SEHNR, CDR2 FQNEAQ (reference sequence). The CDR3 covers 13 residues. In nucleotides, the CDR3 is TGTGCCAGCAGCTCGGAACAGGGTCAGCCCCAGCATTTT. Encoded protein: CASSSEQGQPQHF.

This clone has a handful of counts. This chain connects TRBV7-9 to TRBJ1-1; D perhaps matches TRBD1 (6 bases). The CDR3 is made up of 18 amino acids. Per the germline V gene, CDR1 is SEHNR and CDR2 is FQNEAQ (reference sequence). The V end lost 3 bases, the J end lost 1 base, and 21 bases lay between the germline ends. This CDR3 is CASSLGPVTGPRNTEAFF. The CDR3 bases are TGTGCCAGCAGCTTGGGACCCGTGACAGGTCCACGGAACACTGAAGCTTTCTTT.

This chain links TRBV20-1 with TRBJ2-3; a weak D match, TRBD2 (5 bases). Trimming removed 5 bases at V and 15 bases at J, with 9 bases between. Germline V gene lookup returns CDR1 DFQATT and CDR2 SNEGSKA (reference sequence). The CDR3 runs 8 residues. CDR3 amino acids: CSASDSYF. In DNA, the CDR3 is TGCAGTGCTTCGGACTCATATTTT.

This clone was counted between two and nine times. The V and J genes are TRBV4-2 and TRBJ2-5, with D unclear. The CDR3 is 14 amino acids. The germline V gene has CDR1 LGHNA and CDR2 YNFKEQ. The germline V and J ends were trimmed by 0 bases and 5 bases, with 10 bases remaining between them. The chain's CDR3 is CASSQERALETQYF. The CDR3 bases are TGTGCCAGCAGCCAAGAGAGAGCCTTGGAGACCCAGTACTTC.

The V and J genes are TRBV6-1 and TRBJ2-2; a weak D match, TRBD1 (6 bases). The CDR3 is 16 amino acids. V lost 2 bases and J lost 4, with 14 bases in between. Germline V lookup: CDR1 MNHNS, CDR2 SASEGT. CDR3 region: CASSEPPGVVTGELFF. The CDR3 DNA reads TGTGCCAGCAGTGAACCCCCAGGGGTGGTCACCGGGGAGCTGTTTTTT.

This chain joins TRBV11-3 and TRBJ2-2; 8 nucleotides align to TRBD2. Trimming took 6 bases from V and 7 from J; bases not matched to a gene: 4. Germline V gives CDR1 SGHNT, CDR2 YENEEA. This CDR3 contains 13 residues. The CDR3 loop is CASSLAGHGELFF. CDR3 sequence (DNA): TGTGCCAGCAGTCTAGCGGGTCACGGGGAGCTGTTTTTT.

This clone was observed a handful of times. The chain carries TRBV21-1 and TRBJ2-1; the table gives TRBD2 as D, unverified against the DNA. TRBV21-1 is classified as a pseudogene. This CDR3 has 11 amino acids. The CDR3 spells CASGRRDEQFF. In DNA form, the CDR3 reads TGTGCCAGCGGCAGACGGGATGAGCAGTTCTTC.

This chain joins TRBV4-2 and TRBJ2-5, with D possibly TRBD1 on 6 matching bases. CDR3 length equals 16 residues. Looked up from germline, CDR1 is LGHNA and CDR2 is YNFKEQ. The V gene lost 1 base and the J gene lost 4 bases, with 16 bases spanning the gap. The CDR3, as DNA: TGTGCCAGCAGCCAAGCAATAACAGGGCATCGAGAGACCCAGTACTTC. This sequence encodes CASSQAITGHRETQYF.

The chain employs TRBV29-1 and TRBJ1-2; D remains unclear. CDR3 size: 13 residues. With 4 bases removed from V and 4 bases from J, the gap between germline ends came to 13 bases. Germline loops: CDR1 SQVTM, CDR2 ANQGSEA. CDR3 coding DNA: TGCAGCGTTGCATACGCACAGACCTATGGCTACACCTTC. It translates to CSVAYAQTYGYTF.

This clone was recorded a few times. The chain couples TRBV30 to TRBJ2-3, with 7 bases lining up with TRBD1. CDR3 length: 14 residues. With V trimmed by 1 base and J by 4 bases, 5 bases remained unmatched. In germline, CDR1 is GTSNPN, CDR2 SVGIG (reference sequence). The CDR3 nucleotides read TGTGCCTGGAGTGGACACAGGGGAGCAGATACGCAGTATTTT. It encodes CAWSGHRGADTQYF.

The J gene is TRBJ2-5, the V gene TRBV5-1, with TRBD1 identical over 9 bases. The CDR3 is 15 amino acids. Germline V gene data show CDR1 as SGHRS and CDR2 as YFSETQ. V gave up 6 bases and J gave up 4 bases; unmatched junction bases: 10. Here the CDR3 DNA reads TGCGCCAGCATCGCTTTCCCGGACAGGGGAGAGACCCAGTACTTC. Its protein is CASIAFPDRGETQYF.

This clone was observed a few times. This chain uses TRBV7-2 with TRBJ1-4; 9 positions match TRBD1. The CDR3 extends over 14 amino acids. Unmatched junction bases numbered 6, after V lost 5 bases and J lost 8 bases. Per the germline V gene, CDR1 is SGHTA and CDR2 is FQGNSA. CDR3 nucleotide sequence: TGTGCCAGCAGCGGGGGACAGGGAGGCGAAAAACTGTTTTTT. Translating it yields CASSGGQGGEKLFF.

The genes are TRBV7-3 and TRBJ2-7; 11 bases map to TRBD2. CDR1 is SGHTA, CDR2 FQGTGA, per germline. With V trimmed by 8 bases and J by 5 bases, 8 bases remained unmatched. The CDR3 extends over 14 amino acids. The CDR3 loop reads CASAGTSGSNEQYF. CDR3 nucleotides: TGTGCCAGCGCCGGCACTAGCGGGAGTAACGAGCAGTACTTC.

The chain joins TRBV7-3 to TRBJ1-2; D unresolved. Germline V lookup: CDR1 SGHTA, CDR2 FQGTGA. The CDR3 has 13 amino acids. V lost 5 bases to trimming and J lost 0 bases, with 7 bases between them. The CDR3 sequence: CASSPTSNYGYTF. The DNA for the CDR3 is TGTGCCAGCAGCCCGACATCTAACTATGGCTACACCTTC.

This clone appeared a few times. The chain uses TRBV30 and TRBJ2-7; TRBD2 matches at 16 bases. The length of the CDR3 is 14 residues. Losses at the gene ends were 4 bases for V and 7 bases for J; bases not matched to a gene: 4. CDR1 and CDR2 from the germline V gene are GTSNPN and SVGIG (reference sequence). In DNA form, the CDR3 reads TGTGCCTGGACCCCGGGACTAGCGGGGGGGGAGCAGTACTTC. Amino acids: CAWTPGLAGGEQYF. Looking up the rest from reference TRBV30 and TRBJ2-7 gives the full variable domain: SQTIHQWPATLVQPVGSPLSLECTVEGTSNPNLYWYRQAAGRGLQLLFYSVGIGQISSEVPQNLSASRPQDRQFILSSKKLLLSDSGFYLCAWTPGLAGGEQYFGPGTRLTVT.